This T cell receptor beta chain was obtained from a study of lymphopenia after photon versus proton radiotherapy. Germline CDR1 is SNHLY and CDR2 is FYNNEI. V shed 6 bases and J 2 bases; nucleotides not matched to a gene: 6. The CDR3 is made up of 14 amino acids. Study conclusions and caveats: Photon-treated patients lost naive T cells and TCR diversity; proton-treated stayed stable. A bigger post-nadir fall in TCR diversity correlated inversely with survival time in deceased patients. Survival link was tested only in deceased patients; proton benefit remains a possibility. Oligoclonal CD8+ Temra expansion after nadir drove photon patients' diversity drop.

As regards this clone: Its matching antigen is unknown.

TCRdb's copy holds only in-frame clones and misses some; the assay was immunoSEQ multiplex PCR. The sample has more than 80,000 clones; around 83% are singletons. The V call is TRBV2, the J call TRBJ2-7, with TRBD2 matching 8 bases. Here the sequenced sample was peripheral blood, taken from a patient treated with proton-based radiotherapy. This clonotype originated in a man in his sixties with pancreatic cancer. This CDR3 is CASRGPGRAYEQYF. Here the CDR3 DNA reads TGTGCCAGCAGGGGCCCCGGGAGGGCCTACGAGCAGTACTTC. The full variable domain, in which reference TRBV2 and TRBJ2-7 provide the parts outside the CDR3, is EPEVTQTPSHQVTQMGQEVILRCVPISNHLYFYWYRQILGQKVEFLVSFYNNEISEKSEIFDDQFSVERPDGSNFTLKIRSTKLEDSAMYFCASRGPGRAYEQYFGPGTRLTVT.